This is a list of T cell receptor beta chains from one sample in a study of CD8 T cells in ankylosing spondylitis. From the 5' RACE reads, TCRdb called clonotypes with MiXCR, one entry per CDR3 protein. The table lists 700,000 to 850,000 distinct CDR3 sequences, 10% to 15% of them singletons, with 0.45% to 0.6% in the top ten. Sample: blood, either unsorted or a sorted T cell fraction (not recorded which). The receptor set was obtained from a male donor with ankylosing spondylitis. Both conserved end residues are part of each CDR3. The order of the fields is clone size, CDR3 length, V gene, D gene, J gene, CDR3 DNA, CDR3 protein. A D gene is named only where the DNA matches it firmly. Clone size is not always given. Where it is, it says once, few, many or a class for expanded clones.

>few|15|TRBV20-1|.|TRBJ2-1
TGCAGTGCTGGGGACGGGCCGGCGGTCTACAATGAGCAGTTCTTC
CSAGDGPAVYNEQFF
>.|15|TRBV7-8|.|TRBJ1-5
TGTGCCAGCAGCTTTTACCCCGGGAGTACTCAGCCCCAGCATTTT
CASSFYPGSTQPQHF
>few|12|TRBV7-2|TRBD1|TRBJ2-5
TGTGCCAGCAGCGCGGACAGGGAGACCCAGTACTTC
CASSADRETQYF
>many|13|TRBV20-1|TRBD2|TRBJ2-7
TGCAGTGCCACGGGACTAGCGGGAGTGGTCCAGTACTTC
CSATGLAGVVQYF
>many|13|TRBV5-6|.|TRBJ1-2
TGTGCCAGCAGCATCCGGACGGGTAGAGGCTACACCTTC
CASSIRTGRGYTF
>.|15|TRBV24-1|.|TRBJ1-2
TGTGCCACCAGTGATCCCCGGGACAACCGCTATGGCTACACCTTC
CATSDPRDNRYGYTF
>few|15|TRBV10-3|TRBD2|TRBJ2-3
TGTGCCATCAGTGGCTCCGGGACTAGCGGAGATACGCAGTATTTT
CAISGSGTSGDTQYF
>many|15|TRBV2|.|TRBJ2-3
TGTGCCAGCAGTGGAGGGGCGGGGAGCACAGATACGCAGTATTTT
CASSGGAGSTDTQYF
>.|15|TRBV7-2|.|TRBJ2-5
TGTGCCAGCAGCTTAGTGCCGGGGGCGGGAGAGACCCAGTACTTC
CASSLVPGAGETQYF
>few|13|TRBV20-1|.|TRBJ1-6
TGCAGTGCTAGGAGGGCTCGAAATTCACCCCTCCACTTT
CSARRARNSPLHF
>few|13|TRBV5-1|.|TRBJ1-1
TGCGCCAGCAGCTTGGTTCCTGCCACTGAAGCTTTCTTT
CASSLVPATEAFF
>many|15|TRBV5-1|.|TRBJ1-1
TGCGCCAGCAGCTTGCTGGGACGGTCAGACACTGAAGCTTTCTTT
CASSLLGRSDTEAFF
>.|16|TRBV15|TRBD1|TRBJ1-6
TGTGCCACCAGCAGAGTGTTAGGGACAGGGAATTCACCCCTCCACTTT
CATSRVLGTGNSPLHF
>.|14|TRBV6-2/TRBV6-3|.|TRBJ1-5
TGTGCCAGCAGTTACCGTGGCAGCCGTCAGCCCCAGCATTTT
CASSYRGSRQPQHF
>few|15|TRBV12-3/TRBV12-4|.|TRBJ2-2
.
CASSSSTGNTGELFF
>few|16|TRBV4-2|TRBD2|TRBJ2-5
TGTGCCAGCAGCCAGGGGGGACTAGCGGCTCAAGAGACCCAGTACTTC
CASSQGGLAAQETQYF
>.|14|TRBV4-3|.|TRBJ1-4
TGCGCCAGCAGCCAAGTCGCCTCAAATGAAAAACTGTTTTTT
CASSQVASNEKLFF
>many|14|TRBV7-9|.|TRBJ2-5
TGTGCCAGCAGCTTACTGTACAGGACCGAGACCCAGTACTTC
CASSLLYRTETQYF